Shown below are 29 T cell receptor beta chains from a single sample sequenced in a study of blood T cell repertoires in COVID-19. Data came from immunoSEQ multiplex PCR; TCRdb stores just in-frame clones and leaves some out. The data contain approximately 290,000 clones, 89% of them singletons. What was sequenced was peripheral blood. These receptors originate from a woman aged 60 to 75 with acute or convalescent COVID-19.

This clone was seen just once. The chain employs TRBV6-2 or TRBV6-3 and TRBJ1-1; possible D gene TRBD1, 5 bases. Trimming removed 4 bases at V and 7 bases at J, with 22 bases between. This CDR3 comprises 16 residues. In germline, CDR1 is MNHEY, CDR2 SVGEGT. This CDR3 is CASSFPQSRVRSEAFF. The CDR3, as DNA: TGTGCCAGCAGTTTCCCCCAGTCCAGGGTTAGGAGTGAAGCTTTCTTT.

This clone was seen just once. V is TRBV2 and J is TRBJ1-5; TRBD1 is a possible D gene (5 bases). Trimming stripped 4 bases from V and 1 base from J, with 11 bases between. The germline CDR1 and CDR2 sequences are SNHLY and FYNNEI. CDR3 size: 15 residues. CDR3 nucleotide sequence: TGTGCCAGCAGTGCCGGGGGTGGGAGCAATCAGCCCCAGCATTTT. It yields the protein CASSAGGGSNQPQHF.

The V and J genes are TRBV3-1 (or the pseudogene TRBV3-2) and TRBJ2-7; possibly TRBD2 for D (5 bases). The V end lost 0 bases, the J end lost 3 bases, and 12 bases lay between the germline ends. CDR1 LGHDT and CDR2 YNNKEL come from the germline V gene (reference sequence). This CDR3 contains 15 residues. The CDR3 sequence is CASSQDPLVIYEQYF. The CDR3 DNA reads as TGTGCCAGCAGCCAAGATCCACTAGTGATCTACGAGCAGTACTTC.

The rearrangement links TRBV21-1 to TRBJ2-5; TRBD2 is taken as the D call from the table, unchecked against the DNA. TRBV21-1 is reported as a pseudogene. The CDR3 has 21 residues. Written as DNA, the CDR3 is TGTGCCAGCAGCAAAGAGGCCCGGTCGGGCCTAGCGGGAGTCCTCCAAGAGACCCAGTACTTC. It is translated as CASSKEARSGLAGVLQETQYF.

The gene calls are TRBV7-9 and TRBJ2-5; the match to TRBD1 covers 8 bases. Germline V CDR1 and CDR2: SEHNR, FQNEAQ (reference sequence). J lost 4 bases, V lost 1 base, and 11 bases had no gene match. The CDR3 totals 17 residues. The CDR3 loop is CASSLVQGADGIETQYF. CDR3 bases: TGTGCCAGCAGCTTAGTTCAGGGGGCGGATGGAATAGAGACCCAGTACTTC.

This chain uses TRBV2 with TRBJ1-5, with 7 bases lining up with TRBD1. The CDR3 contains 15 residues. Germline CDR1 is SNHLY and CDR2 is FYNNEI. The junction had 2 bases not matched to a gene; V was cut back by 2 bases and J by 1 base. The CDR3 reads CASSETTGSNQPQHF. The CDR3 nucleotides read TGTGCCAGCAGTGAAACGACAGGGAGCAATCAGCCCCAGCATTTT.

V is TRBV18 and J is TRBJ2-1; TRBD2 agrees at 16 bases. The CDR3 runs to 16 residues. The V and J ends lost 3 bases and 7 bases, in that order; junction bases with no gene match: 3. Germline V lookup: CDR1 KGHSH, CDR2 LQKENI. Written as DNA, the CDR3 is TGTGCCAGCTCACCGGGACTAGCGGGAGGGATAAATGAGCAGTTCTTC. This gives the protein CASSPGLAGGINEQFF.

This clone turned up a few times. The V gene is TRBV5-4, the J gene TRBJ2-7; 7 bases line up with TRBD1. Germline V gene sequence: CDR1 SGHNT, CDR2 YYREEE (reference sequence). The length of the CDR3 is 15 residues. Trimming removed 3 bases from V and 4 bases from J; junction bases left unmatched: 10. CDR3 region: CASSYRDSSFYEQYF. The CDR3, as DNA: TGTGCCAGCAGCTACCGGGACAGCTCTTTTTACGAGCAGTACTTC.

V usage is TRBV29-1 and J usage is TRBJ2-5, with no clear D. V dropped 4 bases and J dropped 5 bases, with 17 bases sitting between them. CDR3 size: 14 residues. Germline V lookup: CDR1 SQVTM, CDR2 ANQGSEA. CDR3 amino acids: CSVVLQIRRETQYF. CDR3 nucleotide sequence: TGCAGCGTTGTTCTCCAGATCCGCAGGGAGACCCAGTACTTC.

V is TRBV9 and J is TRBJ2-1; the match to TRBD2 covers 10 bases. The ends lost 4 bases at V and 5 bases at J; junction bases unmatched: 9. The CDR3 spans 16 residues. CDR1 and CDR2 (germline): SGDLS, YYNGEE. The CDR3 reads CASSNGAGGPDNEQFF. DNA for the CDR3: TGTGCCAGCAGCAATGGAGCGGGGGGGCCGGACAATGAGCAGTTCTTC.

The rearrangement uses TRBV4-3 and TRBJ1-1; D is unclear. Germline-derived CDR1 and CDR2 are LGHNA and YSLEER. The CDR3 sequence is 15 residues long. Between the trimmed V and J ends, which lost 4 bases and 4 bases, there was a span of 16 bases. CDR3 in amino acids: CASSPTAVFGTEAFF. The CDR3 coding sequence is TGCGCCAGCAGCCCTACCGCCGTCTTTGGCACTGAAGCTTTCTTT.

The V gene is TRBV5-5, the J gene TRBJ2-2, with 8 bases lining up with TRBD1. After removal of 0 bases from V and 1 base from J, the junction contained 2 bases not matched to a gene. Per the germline V gene, CDR1 is SGHKS and CDR2 is YYEKEE (reference sequence). This CDR3 contains 16 residues. The CDR3 DNA reads TGTGCCAGCAGCTTGGTAGGGACAGGGAACACCGGGGAGCTGTTTTTT. This gives the protein CASSLVGTGNTGELFF.

The chain is built from TRBV7-9 and TRBJ1-5; 10 nucleotides align to TRBD1. With 3 bases clipped from V and 3 bases from J, the junction kept 2 bases outside the gene matches. The CDR3 sequence is 15 residues long. In germline, CDR1 is SEHNR, CDR2 FQNEAQ (reference sequence). The CDR3 sequence is CASSFGTGANQPQHF. CDR3 bases: TGTGCCAGCAGCTTCGGGACAGGGGCCAATCAGCCCCAGCATTTT.

The CDR3 nucleotides read TGCGCCAGCAGCTTGGGGGCAGGGTATACTGAAGCTTTCTTT. Translating gives CASSLGAGYTEAFF. The V call is TRBV5-1, the J call TRBJ1-1; possible D gene TRBD1, 5 bases. This CDR3 has 14 residues. Germline V gene lookup returns CDR1 SGHRS and CDR2 YFSETQ. V gave up 0 bases and J gave up 5 bases, with 11 bases separating them.

The J gene is TRBJ2-3, the V gene TRBV29-1; 8 bases align to TRBD1. This CDR3 region has 12 residues. The trim removed 7 bases at V and 2 bases at J, leaving 2 bases unmatched. Germline loops: CDR1 SQVTM, CDR2 ANQGSEA. DNA for the CDR3: TGCAGCGGGGGACAGGACACAGATACGCAGTATTTT. It codes for CSGGQDTDTQYF.

The chain employs TRBV5-5 and TRBJ2-1; 8 nucleotides match TRBD2. Germline V gene data show CDR1 as SGHKS and CDR2 as YYEKEE (reference sequence). The CDR3 extends over 16 amino acids. After removal of 4 bases from V and 2 bases from J, the junction contained 8 bases not matched to a gene. CDR3 DNA sequence: TGTGCCAGCAGCCCCCGGCTAGCGGGCCCCTACAATGAGCAGTTCTTC. This gives the protein CASSPRLAGPYNEQFF.

The chain recombines TRBV29-1 with TRBJ2-1; D unresolved. V was shortened by 4 bases and J by 14 bases, with 18 bases between the two germline ends. CDR1 SQVTM and CDR2 ANQGSEA come from the germline V gene. This CDR3 contains 12 residues. This CDR3 is CSVGSEVGKEFF. CDR3 nucleotides: TGCAGCGTTGGGTCCGAGGTTGGTAAGGAGTTCTTC.

The V and J genes are TRBV11-3 and TRBJ2-1; tentatively, D is TRBD1 (6 bases). The CDR3 has 14 residues. Looked up from germline, CDR1 is SGHNT and CDR2 is YENEEA. V lost 1 base and J lost 6, with 10 bases in between. The CDR3 DNA is TGTGCCAGCAGCTTAGGGGGGCTTGGCAATGAGCAGTTCTTC. It specifies CASSLGGLGNEQFF.

This clone was detected only once. The chain recombines TRBV6-2 or TRBV6-3 with TRBJ2-7; TRBD1 aligns across 9 bases. CDR1 and CDR2 (germline): MNHEY, SVGEGT. V gave up 6 bases and J gave up 5 bases; unmatched junction bases: 14. The CDR3 runs to 16 residues. CDR3 loop: CASSTLAPGQGNEQYF. The CDR3 DNA reads TGTGCCAGCAGCACTCTAGCCCCGGGACAGGGAAACGAGCAGTACTTC.

This rearrangement joins TRBV11-2 to TRBJ1-2; tentatively, D is TRBD1 (6 bases). The CDR3 is made up of 18 amino acids. The V gene lost 1 base and the J gene lost 14 bases, with 32 bases spanning the gap. CDR1 SGHAT and CDR2 FQNNGV come from the germline V gene. Here the CDR3 reads CASSLALLPRSPDRSGTF. The CDR3 DNA reads TGTGCCAGCAGCTTAGCCCTTCTCCCCCGTTCCCCCGACAGGTCGGGTACCTTC.

The V call is TRBV6-6, the J call TRBJ1-4, with 10 bases identical to TRBD1. The germline V gene has CDR1 MNHNY and CDR2 SVGAGI (reference sequence). V shed 7 bases, J shed 1 base, and the junction held 3 bases outside the gene matches. The CDR3 loop spans 15 amino acids. CDR3 in DNA: TGTGCCAGCAACAGGGACAGGGGAACTAATGAAAAACTGTTTTTT. Translation: CASNRDRGTNEKLFF.

The chain links TRBV11-1 to TRBJ1-1; a weak D match, TRBD1 (5 bases). The CDR3 runs to 16 residues. Germline values: CDR1 SGHAT, CDR2 FQDESV (reference sequence). The V end was cut by 5 bases, the J end by 1 base, with 17 bases between. The DNA of the CDR3 is TGTGCCAGCAGCCCACCGGGGGTTCCGAGGAACACTGAAGCTTTCTTT. Its translation: CASSPPGVPRNTEAFF.

This chain links TRBV27 with TRBJ2-2; D gene uncertain. This CDR3 spans 14 amino acids. Trimming removed 10 bases from V and 0 bases from J, with 12 bases in between. Germline V gene sequence: CDR1 MNHEY, CDR2 SMNVEV (reference sequence). This CDR3 reads CATLRGTNTGELFF. In nucleotides, the CDR3 is TGTGCCACCCTCCGAGGAACGAACACCGGGGAGCTGTTTTTT.

This clone was seen only once. The chain couples TRBV29-1 to TRBJ2-1; D unresolved. Germline values: CDR1 SQVTM, CDR2 ANQGSEA. Between the trimmed V and J ends, which lost 4 bases and 0 bases, there was a span of 13 bases. The CDR3 has 15 amino acids. The CDR3 loop reads CSVVAGKSSYNEQFF. The CDR3 DNA follows: TGCAGCGTTGTCGCAGGTAAAAGCTCCTACAATGAGCAGTTCTTC.

V usage is TRBV5-4 and J usage is TRBJ2-7; 7 nucleotides align to TRBD1. The CDR3 is made up of 16 amino acids. The germline gives CDR1 SGHNT, CDR2 YYREEE (reference sequence). The J segment lost 2 bases and the V segment lost 2 bases, leaving 10 bases of the junction unmatched. CDR3: CASSFGSPTGTYEQYF. For the CDR3, the DNA is TGTGCCAGCAGCTTTGGTTCCCCGACAGGGACCTACGAGCAGTACTTC.

This chain links TRBV27 with TRBJ1-6; the match to TRBD1 covers 8 bases. CDR3 length: 15 amino acids. The germline V gene encodes CDR1 MNHEY and CDR2 SMNVEV (reference sequence). After removal of 0 bases from V and 10 bases from J, the junction contained 5 bases not matched to a gene. The CDR3 nucleotides are TGTGCCAGCAGTTTATCGACAGGGGAAGACTCACCCCTCCACTTT. As protein: CASSLSTGEDSPLHF.

V usage is TRBV5-1 and J usage is TRBJ2-7, with TRBD2 matching 7 bases. J lost 6 bases, V lost 1 base, and 7 bases had no gene match. This CDR3 has 14 amino acids. The germline CDR1 and CDR2 sequences are SGHRS and YFSETQ. The CDR3 sequence is CASSLSVGGSEQYF. The CDR3 nucleotides read TGCGCCAGCAGCTTGTCAGTGGGAGGGTCCGAGCAGTACTTC.

The chain links TRBV27 to TRBJ2-1, with 14 positions matching TRBD2. CDR3 length: 15 residues. Per the germline V gene, CDR1 is MNHEY and CDR2 is SMNVEV (reference sequence). The junction had 7 bases not matched to a gene; V was cut back by 7 bases and J by 8 bases. CDR3 DNA: TGTGCCAGCAATTCCGGGACTAGCGGGAGTTATGAGCAGTTCTTC. This gives the protein CASNSGTSGSYEQFF.

This chain uses TRBV19 with TRBJ1-5, with 10 bases fitting TRBD1. Trimming cost V 6 bases and J 9 bases; bases outside gene matches: 11. Germline assignment: CDR1 LNHDA and CDR2 SQIVND (reference sequence). The CDR3 totals 15 residues. The CDR3 sequence is CASRTGTGVSGPQHF. In DNA form, the CDR3 reads TGTGCCAGTAGGACCGGGACAGGGGTGAGCGGGCCCCAGCATTTT.